Described below is a single T cell receptor (beta chain) sequence and its context. Using immunoSEQ multiplex PCR, the repertoire was profiled, and TCRdb retains in-frame clones only, with some absent. Here the sample spans tens of thousands of clones, 65% to 80% being singletons. The data belong to a study of immune evolution from preneoplasia to lung adenocarcinoma. Resections took place in Japan or China from about 2014 to 2018. Histologic diagnosis was independently verified by two lung pathologists. This sequence was found in a person between 60 and 70 years old with lung adenocarcinoma. What was sequenced was FFPE invasive lung adenocarcinoma tissue.

Here the CDR3 reads CASSDGWEGYNEQFF. For the CDR3, the DNA is TGTGCCAGCAGCGATGGGTGGGAGGGCTACAATGAGCAGTTCTTC. V is TRBV5-4 and J is TRBJ2-1; the match to TRBD2 covers 7 bases. Trimming removed 4 bases from V and 3 bases from J; junction bases left unmatched: 7. Germline V lookup: CDR1 SGHNT, CDR2 YYREEE (reference sequence). This CDR3 has 15 residues.